The clone carrying this TCR beta chain was recorded many times. The data were taken from a study of identical twins. Trimming stripped 7 bases from V and 2 bases from J, with 14 bases between. The germline CDR1 and CDR2 sequences are LNHDA and SQIVND (reference sequence). The CDR3 is made up of 14 amino acids. Each CDR3 protein gets one entry after TCRdb re-called the 5' RACE reads with MiXCR. This table has 450,000 or so distinct CDR3 sequences, less than 25% appearing once. The sample also formed part of further work on T cells expressing NK-cell markers.

Sequencing was done on a sample of CD4+ T cells sorted from blood. The clonotype was recovered from a woman aged 18-29 years in good health. The rearrangement uses TRBV19 and TRBJ1-2, with D perhaps matching TRBD1 (5 bases). This CDR3 is CASKLTEENYGYTF. CDR3 nucleotides: TGTGCCAGTAAATTGACAGAGGAGAACTATGGCTACACCTTC.